This TCR beta chain emerged from a study of CD8 T cells in ankylosing spondylitis. This clonotype was counted between two and nine times. Its specificity is unknown. In making TCR beta libraries, quantitative 5'-RACE with molecular barcodes was used. TCRdb re-called the 5' RACE reads through MiXCR, storing one row per CDR3 protein. The table lists some 30,000 distinct CDR3 sequences, about 14% of them singletons. V lost 4 bases and J lost 5, with 15 bases in between. The germline CDR1 and CDR2 sequences are MDHEN and SYDVKM. The CDR3 runs to 14 residues. Study-wide points: There were earlier reports of some motif variants in reactive arthritis synovial fluid and blood.

Sequencing input: blood. The V call is TRBV28, the J call TRBJ2-7; tentatively, D is TRBD2 (7 bases). The origin of this receptor is a male donor with ankylosing spondylitis or in good health (not recorded which). The CDR3 loop is CASSSHGGANEQYF. Here the CDR3 DNA reads TGTGCCAGCAGTTCCCATGGGGGGGCGAACGAGCAGTACTTC.